This TCR beta chain was recovered during a study of Ad26.COV2.S vaccination and SARS-CoV-2 variants. Profiled with immunoSEQ multiplex PCR; TCRdb holds only in-frame clones, not every one. The table has tens of thousands of clones, 83% seen once. Germline CDR1 SGHRS, CDR2 YFSETQ. Trimming stripped 0 bases from V and 5 bases from J, with 11 bases between. This CDR3 is built from 15 residues. To note about this clone: Its specificity is not known.

Overall study results and limits: Analyses that measured TCR breadth and depth may have underestimated total T cell responses. Substantial post-vaccination breadth of spike-specific CD8+ and CD4+ T cell responses was reported. Higher spike-specific TCR breadth was found in vaccine recipients than in placebo recipients. Vaccine and placebo recipients had comparable breadth of non-spike TCRs.

The chain employs TRBV5-1 and TRBJ2-2; weak D call: TRBD1 (6 bases). This sequence was found in a human donor who had recovered from COVID-19. The specimen was peripheral blood, collected after recovery from COVID-19. The CDR3 region is CASSLDTGKTGELFF. CDR3 in DNA: TGCGCCAGCAGCTTGGATACAGGGAAAACCGGGGAGCTGTTTTTT.